This T cell receptor (beta chain) is from a study of breast tumors, draining lymph nodes, adjacent tissues. Overall study findings and caveats: Luminal-like breast cancer showed significantly higher tumor–nontumor repertoire similarity than basal-like. Tumors had less TCR diversity than lymph nodes, more than nontumor tissue.

Comments on this clonotype: Its antigen is as yet unknown.

This CDR3 contains 12 residues. The V gene lost 4 bases and the J gene lost 8 bases, with 12 bases spanning the gap. Germline loops: CDR1 MGHRA, CDR2 YSYEKL. TCRdb recomputed calls from the multiplex PCR reads with MiXCR, one row per CDR3 protein. The sample holds tens of thousands of distinct CDR3 sequences, roughly 24% seen once. V usage is TRBV4-1 and J usage is TRBJ2-7; no definite D call. Sequencing input: breast tumor tissue. The receptor's source is a female donor with breast cancer. Some clones in this sample may be carry-over from other donors' samples. In DNA, the CDR3 is TGCGCCAGCAGCCTGCTAAGTGGGCAGCAGTACTTC. Translated: CASSLLSGQQYF.